This paragraph covers one TCR beta chain sequence. This specimen comes from a study of blood T cell repertoires in COVID-19. The overall study: Material from acute and convalescent COVID-19 was sourced from the United States, Italy and Spain. Nucleic acid was either cDNA or gDNA, and it came from T cells, B-cell-depleted T cells, or PBMCs.

Per the study methods: Reference gene primer amplification yielded estimated nucleated cell counts. TCRdb's copy holds only in-frame clones and misses some; the assay was immunoSEQ multiplex PCR. Clone size and the V and J calls come from that table; the DNA yielded D and trimming. Of around 67,000 clones in the sample, roughly 85% were seen once. This CDR3 has 13 amino acids. Germline trimming cut 4 bases from V and 7 bases from J; bases unmatched to any gene: 3. Germline V gives CDR1 SGHNT, CDR2 YYREEE (reference sequence). Sequenced sample: peripheral blood. This chain connects TRBV5-4 to TRBJ1-1; TRBD1 aligns across 11 bases. This clonotype was obtained from a woman at least 80 years old with acute or convalescent COVID-19. The CDR3 bases are TGTGCCAGCAGCACGGACAGGGGGCTTGAAGCTTTCTTT. Amino acids: CASSTDRGLEAFF.